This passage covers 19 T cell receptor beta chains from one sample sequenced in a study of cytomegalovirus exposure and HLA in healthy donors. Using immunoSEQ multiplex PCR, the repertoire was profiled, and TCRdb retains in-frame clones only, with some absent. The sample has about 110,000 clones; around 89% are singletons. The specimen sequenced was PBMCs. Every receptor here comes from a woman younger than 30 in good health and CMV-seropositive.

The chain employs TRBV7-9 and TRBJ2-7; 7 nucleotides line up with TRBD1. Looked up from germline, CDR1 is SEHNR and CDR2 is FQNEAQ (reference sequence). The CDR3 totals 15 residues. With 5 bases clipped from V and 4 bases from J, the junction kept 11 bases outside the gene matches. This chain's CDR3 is CASSGRDSIMYEQYF. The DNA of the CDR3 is TGTGCCAGCAGCGGCCGGGACAGCATCATGTACGAGCAGTACTTC.

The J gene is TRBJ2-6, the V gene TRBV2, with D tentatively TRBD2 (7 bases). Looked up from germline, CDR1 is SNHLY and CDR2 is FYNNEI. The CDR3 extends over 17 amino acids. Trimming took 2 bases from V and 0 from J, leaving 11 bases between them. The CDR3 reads CASSERGAPSGANVLTF. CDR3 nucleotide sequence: TGTGCCAGCAGTGAACGGGGGGCGCCCTCTGGGGCCAACGTCCTGACTTTC. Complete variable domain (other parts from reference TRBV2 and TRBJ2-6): EPEVTQTPSHQVTQMGQEVILRCVPISNHLYFYWYRQILGQKVEFLVSFYNNEISEKSEIFDDQFSVERPDGSNFTLKIRSTKLEDSAMYFCASSERGAPSGANVLTFGAGSRLTVL.

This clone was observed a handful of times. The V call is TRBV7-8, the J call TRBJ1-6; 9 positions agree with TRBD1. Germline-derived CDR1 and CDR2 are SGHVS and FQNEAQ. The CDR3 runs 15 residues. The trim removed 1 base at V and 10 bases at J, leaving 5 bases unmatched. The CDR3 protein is CASSLEGQGRSPLHF. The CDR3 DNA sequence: TGTGCCAGCAGCTTAGAGGGACAGGGACGGTCACCCCTCCACTTT.

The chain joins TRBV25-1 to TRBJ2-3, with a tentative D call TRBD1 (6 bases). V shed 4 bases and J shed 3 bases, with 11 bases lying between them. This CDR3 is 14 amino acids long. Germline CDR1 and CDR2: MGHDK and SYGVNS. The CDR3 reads CASSGPGDTDTQYF. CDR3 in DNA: TGTGCCAGCAGTGGACCAGGGGATACAGATACGCAGTATTTT.

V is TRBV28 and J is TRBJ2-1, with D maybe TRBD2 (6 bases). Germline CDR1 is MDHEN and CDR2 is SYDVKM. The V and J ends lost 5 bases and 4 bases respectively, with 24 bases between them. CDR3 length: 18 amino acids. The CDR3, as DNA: TGTGCCAGCAGTAACCCTAGGAGGGCGGGCCCCGTTTACAATGAGCAGTTCTTC. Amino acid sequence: CASSNPRRAGPVYNEQFF.

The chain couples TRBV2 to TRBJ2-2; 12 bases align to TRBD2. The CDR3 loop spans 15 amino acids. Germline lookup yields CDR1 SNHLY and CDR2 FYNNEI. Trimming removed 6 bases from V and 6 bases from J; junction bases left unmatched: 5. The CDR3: CASRASSGGAGELFF. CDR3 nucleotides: TGTGCCAGCAGGGCATCTAGCGGGGGGGCCGGGGAGCTGTTTTTT.

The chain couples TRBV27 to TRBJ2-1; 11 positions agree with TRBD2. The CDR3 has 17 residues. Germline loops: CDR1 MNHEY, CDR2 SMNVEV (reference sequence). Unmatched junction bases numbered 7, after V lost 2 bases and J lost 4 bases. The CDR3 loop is CASSLRPVAGGYNEQFF. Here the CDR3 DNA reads TGTGCCAGCAGTTTACGTCCGGTAGCGGGGGGGTACAATGAGCAGTTCTTC.

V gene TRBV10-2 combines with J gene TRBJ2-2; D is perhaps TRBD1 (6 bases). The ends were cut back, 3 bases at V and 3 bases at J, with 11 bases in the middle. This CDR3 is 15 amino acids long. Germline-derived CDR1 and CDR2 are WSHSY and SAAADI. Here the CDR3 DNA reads TGCGCCAGCAGTGACTCCGGGACACACACCGGGGAGCTGTTTTTT. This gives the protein CASSDSGTHTGELFF.

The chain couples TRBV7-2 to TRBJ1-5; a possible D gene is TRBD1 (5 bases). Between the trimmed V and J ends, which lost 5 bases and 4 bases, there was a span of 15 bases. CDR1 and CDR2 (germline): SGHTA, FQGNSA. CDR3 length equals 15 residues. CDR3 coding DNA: TGTGCCAGCAGCCTGACAACTGGGGGGAATCAGCCCCAGCATTTT. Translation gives CASSLTTGGNQPQHF.

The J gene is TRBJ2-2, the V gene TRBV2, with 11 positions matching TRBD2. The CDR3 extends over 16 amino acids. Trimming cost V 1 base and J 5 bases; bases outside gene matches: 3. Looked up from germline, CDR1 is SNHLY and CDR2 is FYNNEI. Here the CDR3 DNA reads TGTGCCAGCAGTGAAGTAGCGGGGGGGCGAACCGGGGAGCTGTTTTTT. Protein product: CASSEVAGGRTGELFF. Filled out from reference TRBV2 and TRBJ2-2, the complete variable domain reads EPEVTQTPSHQVTQMGQEVILRCVPISNHLYFYWYRQILGQKVEFLVSFYNNEISEKSEIFDDQFSVERPDGSNFTLKIRSTKLEDSAMYFCASSEVAGGRTGELFFGEGSRLTVL.

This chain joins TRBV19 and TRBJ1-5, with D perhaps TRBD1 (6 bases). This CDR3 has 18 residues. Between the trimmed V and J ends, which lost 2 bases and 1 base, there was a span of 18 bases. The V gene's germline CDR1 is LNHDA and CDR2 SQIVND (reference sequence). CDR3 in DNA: TGTGCCAGTAGTATATTCCTGAGGACAGTCTTGAGCAATCAGCCCCAGCATTTT. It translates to CASSIFLRTVLSNQPQHF.

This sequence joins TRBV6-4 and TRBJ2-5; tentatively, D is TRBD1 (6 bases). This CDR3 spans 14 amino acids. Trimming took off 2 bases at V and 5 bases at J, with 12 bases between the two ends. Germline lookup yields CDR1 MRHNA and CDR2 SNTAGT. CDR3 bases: TGTGCCAGCAGTGACGGTACAAGGGGGGAGACCCAGTACTTC. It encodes CASSDGTRGETQYF.

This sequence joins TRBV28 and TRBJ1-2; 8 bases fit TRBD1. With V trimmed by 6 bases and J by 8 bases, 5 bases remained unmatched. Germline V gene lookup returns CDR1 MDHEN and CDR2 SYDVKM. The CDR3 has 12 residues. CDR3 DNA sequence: TGTGCCAGCAGAGGACAGGGAGGAGGCTACACCTTC. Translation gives CASRGQGGGYTF.

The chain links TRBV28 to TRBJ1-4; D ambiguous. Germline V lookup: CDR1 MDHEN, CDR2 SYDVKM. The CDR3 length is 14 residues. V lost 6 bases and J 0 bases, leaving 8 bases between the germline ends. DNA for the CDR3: TGTGCCAGCAGCCAGTTTGCAACTAATGAAAAACTGTTTTTT. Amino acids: CASSQFATNEKLFF.

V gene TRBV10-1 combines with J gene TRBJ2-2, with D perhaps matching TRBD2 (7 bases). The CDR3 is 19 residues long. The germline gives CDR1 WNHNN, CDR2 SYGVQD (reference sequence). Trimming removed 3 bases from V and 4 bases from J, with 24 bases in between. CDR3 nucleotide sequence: TGCGCCAGCAGTGATCCGCCGGCGGGGGCCCTATCGGGCACCGGGGAGCTGTTTTTT. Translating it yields CASSDPPAGALSGTGELFF.

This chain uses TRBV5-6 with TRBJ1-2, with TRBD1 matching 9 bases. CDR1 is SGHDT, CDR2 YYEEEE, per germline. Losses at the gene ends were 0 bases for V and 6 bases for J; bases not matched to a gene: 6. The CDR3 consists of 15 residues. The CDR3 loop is CASSLAMDRGHGYTF. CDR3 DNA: TGTGCCAGCAGCTTGGCGATGGACAGGGGTCATGGCTACACCTTC.

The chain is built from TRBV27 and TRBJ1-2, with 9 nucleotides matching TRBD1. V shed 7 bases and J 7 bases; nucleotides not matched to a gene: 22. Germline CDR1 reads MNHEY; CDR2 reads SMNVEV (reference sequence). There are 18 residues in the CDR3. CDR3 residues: CASTRTWPGQGRTPGYTF. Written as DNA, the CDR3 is TGTGCCAGCACCCGTACCTGGCCGGGACAGGGTAGGACCCCTGGCTACACCTTC.

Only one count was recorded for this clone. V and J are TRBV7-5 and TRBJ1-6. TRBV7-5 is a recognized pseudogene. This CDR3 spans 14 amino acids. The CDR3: CARSFRGRRSPLHF. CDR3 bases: TGTGCCAGAAGCTTCAGAGGGAGGAGATCACCCCTCCACTTT.

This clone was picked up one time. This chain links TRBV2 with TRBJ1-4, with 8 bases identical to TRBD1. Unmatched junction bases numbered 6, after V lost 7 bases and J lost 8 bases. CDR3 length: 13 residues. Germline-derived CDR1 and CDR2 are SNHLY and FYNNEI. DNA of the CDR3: TGTGCCAGCACCCAGGACAGGGAAGAAAAACTGTTTTTT. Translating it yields CASTQDREEKLFF.